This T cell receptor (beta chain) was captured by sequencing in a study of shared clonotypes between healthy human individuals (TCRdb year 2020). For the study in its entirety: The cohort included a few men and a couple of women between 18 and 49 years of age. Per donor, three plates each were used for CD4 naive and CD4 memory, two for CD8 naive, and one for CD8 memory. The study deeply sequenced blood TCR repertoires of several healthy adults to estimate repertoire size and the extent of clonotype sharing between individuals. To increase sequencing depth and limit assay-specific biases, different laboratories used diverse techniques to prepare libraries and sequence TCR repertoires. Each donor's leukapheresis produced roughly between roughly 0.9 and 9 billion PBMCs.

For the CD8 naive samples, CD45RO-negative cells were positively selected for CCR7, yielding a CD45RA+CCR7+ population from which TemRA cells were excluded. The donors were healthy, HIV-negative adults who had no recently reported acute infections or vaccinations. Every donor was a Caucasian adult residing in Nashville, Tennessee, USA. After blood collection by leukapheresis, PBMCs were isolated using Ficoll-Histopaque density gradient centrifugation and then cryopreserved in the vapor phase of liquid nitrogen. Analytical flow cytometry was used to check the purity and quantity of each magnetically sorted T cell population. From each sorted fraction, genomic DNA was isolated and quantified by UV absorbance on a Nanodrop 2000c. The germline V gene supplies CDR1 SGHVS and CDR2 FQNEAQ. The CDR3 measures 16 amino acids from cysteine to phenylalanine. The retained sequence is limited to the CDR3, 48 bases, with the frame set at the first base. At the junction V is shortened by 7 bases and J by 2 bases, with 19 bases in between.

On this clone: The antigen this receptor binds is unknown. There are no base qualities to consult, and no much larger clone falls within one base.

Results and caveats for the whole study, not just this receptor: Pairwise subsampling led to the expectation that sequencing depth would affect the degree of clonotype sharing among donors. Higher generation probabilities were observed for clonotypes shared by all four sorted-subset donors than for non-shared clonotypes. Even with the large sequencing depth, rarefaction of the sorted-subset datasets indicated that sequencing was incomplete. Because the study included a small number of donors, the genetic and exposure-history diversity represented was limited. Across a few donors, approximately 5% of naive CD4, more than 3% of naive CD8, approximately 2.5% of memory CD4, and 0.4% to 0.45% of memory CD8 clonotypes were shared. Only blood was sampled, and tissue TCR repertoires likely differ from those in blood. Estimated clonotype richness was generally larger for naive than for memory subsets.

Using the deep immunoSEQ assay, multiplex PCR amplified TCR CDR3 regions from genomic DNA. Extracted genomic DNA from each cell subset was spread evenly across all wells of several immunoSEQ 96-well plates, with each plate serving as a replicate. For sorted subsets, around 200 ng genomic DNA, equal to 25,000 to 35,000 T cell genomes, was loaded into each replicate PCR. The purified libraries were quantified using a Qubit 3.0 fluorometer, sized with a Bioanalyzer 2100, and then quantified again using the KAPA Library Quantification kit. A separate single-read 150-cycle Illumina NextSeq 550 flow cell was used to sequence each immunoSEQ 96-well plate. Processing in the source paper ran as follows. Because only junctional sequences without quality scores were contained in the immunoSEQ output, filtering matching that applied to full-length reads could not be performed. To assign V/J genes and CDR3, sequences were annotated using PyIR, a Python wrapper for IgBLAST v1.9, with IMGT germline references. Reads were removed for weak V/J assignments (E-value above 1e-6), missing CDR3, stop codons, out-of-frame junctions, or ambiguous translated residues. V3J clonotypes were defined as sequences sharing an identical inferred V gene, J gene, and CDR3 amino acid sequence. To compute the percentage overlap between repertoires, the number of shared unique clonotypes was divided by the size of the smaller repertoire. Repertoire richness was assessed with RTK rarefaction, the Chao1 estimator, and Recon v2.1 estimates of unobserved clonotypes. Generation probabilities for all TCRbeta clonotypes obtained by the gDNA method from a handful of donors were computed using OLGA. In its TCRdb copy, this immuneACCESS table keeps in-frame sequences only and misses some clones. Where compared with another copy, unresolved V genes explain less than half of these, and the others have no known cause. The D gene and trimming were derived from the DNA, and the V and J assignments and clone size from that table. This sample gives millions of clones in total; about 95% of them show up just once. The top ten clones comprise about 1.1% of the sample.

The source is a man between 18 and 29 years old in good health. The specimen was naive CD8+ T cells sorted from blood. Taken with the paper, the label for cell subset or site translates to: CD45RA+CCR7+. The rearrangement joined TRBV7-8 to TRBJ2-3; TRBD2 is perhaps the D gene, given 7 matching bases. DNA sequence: TGTGCCAGCAACCATATCAAGGGGGGGGCCACAGATACGCAGTATTTT. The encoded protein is CASNHIKGGATDTQYF.